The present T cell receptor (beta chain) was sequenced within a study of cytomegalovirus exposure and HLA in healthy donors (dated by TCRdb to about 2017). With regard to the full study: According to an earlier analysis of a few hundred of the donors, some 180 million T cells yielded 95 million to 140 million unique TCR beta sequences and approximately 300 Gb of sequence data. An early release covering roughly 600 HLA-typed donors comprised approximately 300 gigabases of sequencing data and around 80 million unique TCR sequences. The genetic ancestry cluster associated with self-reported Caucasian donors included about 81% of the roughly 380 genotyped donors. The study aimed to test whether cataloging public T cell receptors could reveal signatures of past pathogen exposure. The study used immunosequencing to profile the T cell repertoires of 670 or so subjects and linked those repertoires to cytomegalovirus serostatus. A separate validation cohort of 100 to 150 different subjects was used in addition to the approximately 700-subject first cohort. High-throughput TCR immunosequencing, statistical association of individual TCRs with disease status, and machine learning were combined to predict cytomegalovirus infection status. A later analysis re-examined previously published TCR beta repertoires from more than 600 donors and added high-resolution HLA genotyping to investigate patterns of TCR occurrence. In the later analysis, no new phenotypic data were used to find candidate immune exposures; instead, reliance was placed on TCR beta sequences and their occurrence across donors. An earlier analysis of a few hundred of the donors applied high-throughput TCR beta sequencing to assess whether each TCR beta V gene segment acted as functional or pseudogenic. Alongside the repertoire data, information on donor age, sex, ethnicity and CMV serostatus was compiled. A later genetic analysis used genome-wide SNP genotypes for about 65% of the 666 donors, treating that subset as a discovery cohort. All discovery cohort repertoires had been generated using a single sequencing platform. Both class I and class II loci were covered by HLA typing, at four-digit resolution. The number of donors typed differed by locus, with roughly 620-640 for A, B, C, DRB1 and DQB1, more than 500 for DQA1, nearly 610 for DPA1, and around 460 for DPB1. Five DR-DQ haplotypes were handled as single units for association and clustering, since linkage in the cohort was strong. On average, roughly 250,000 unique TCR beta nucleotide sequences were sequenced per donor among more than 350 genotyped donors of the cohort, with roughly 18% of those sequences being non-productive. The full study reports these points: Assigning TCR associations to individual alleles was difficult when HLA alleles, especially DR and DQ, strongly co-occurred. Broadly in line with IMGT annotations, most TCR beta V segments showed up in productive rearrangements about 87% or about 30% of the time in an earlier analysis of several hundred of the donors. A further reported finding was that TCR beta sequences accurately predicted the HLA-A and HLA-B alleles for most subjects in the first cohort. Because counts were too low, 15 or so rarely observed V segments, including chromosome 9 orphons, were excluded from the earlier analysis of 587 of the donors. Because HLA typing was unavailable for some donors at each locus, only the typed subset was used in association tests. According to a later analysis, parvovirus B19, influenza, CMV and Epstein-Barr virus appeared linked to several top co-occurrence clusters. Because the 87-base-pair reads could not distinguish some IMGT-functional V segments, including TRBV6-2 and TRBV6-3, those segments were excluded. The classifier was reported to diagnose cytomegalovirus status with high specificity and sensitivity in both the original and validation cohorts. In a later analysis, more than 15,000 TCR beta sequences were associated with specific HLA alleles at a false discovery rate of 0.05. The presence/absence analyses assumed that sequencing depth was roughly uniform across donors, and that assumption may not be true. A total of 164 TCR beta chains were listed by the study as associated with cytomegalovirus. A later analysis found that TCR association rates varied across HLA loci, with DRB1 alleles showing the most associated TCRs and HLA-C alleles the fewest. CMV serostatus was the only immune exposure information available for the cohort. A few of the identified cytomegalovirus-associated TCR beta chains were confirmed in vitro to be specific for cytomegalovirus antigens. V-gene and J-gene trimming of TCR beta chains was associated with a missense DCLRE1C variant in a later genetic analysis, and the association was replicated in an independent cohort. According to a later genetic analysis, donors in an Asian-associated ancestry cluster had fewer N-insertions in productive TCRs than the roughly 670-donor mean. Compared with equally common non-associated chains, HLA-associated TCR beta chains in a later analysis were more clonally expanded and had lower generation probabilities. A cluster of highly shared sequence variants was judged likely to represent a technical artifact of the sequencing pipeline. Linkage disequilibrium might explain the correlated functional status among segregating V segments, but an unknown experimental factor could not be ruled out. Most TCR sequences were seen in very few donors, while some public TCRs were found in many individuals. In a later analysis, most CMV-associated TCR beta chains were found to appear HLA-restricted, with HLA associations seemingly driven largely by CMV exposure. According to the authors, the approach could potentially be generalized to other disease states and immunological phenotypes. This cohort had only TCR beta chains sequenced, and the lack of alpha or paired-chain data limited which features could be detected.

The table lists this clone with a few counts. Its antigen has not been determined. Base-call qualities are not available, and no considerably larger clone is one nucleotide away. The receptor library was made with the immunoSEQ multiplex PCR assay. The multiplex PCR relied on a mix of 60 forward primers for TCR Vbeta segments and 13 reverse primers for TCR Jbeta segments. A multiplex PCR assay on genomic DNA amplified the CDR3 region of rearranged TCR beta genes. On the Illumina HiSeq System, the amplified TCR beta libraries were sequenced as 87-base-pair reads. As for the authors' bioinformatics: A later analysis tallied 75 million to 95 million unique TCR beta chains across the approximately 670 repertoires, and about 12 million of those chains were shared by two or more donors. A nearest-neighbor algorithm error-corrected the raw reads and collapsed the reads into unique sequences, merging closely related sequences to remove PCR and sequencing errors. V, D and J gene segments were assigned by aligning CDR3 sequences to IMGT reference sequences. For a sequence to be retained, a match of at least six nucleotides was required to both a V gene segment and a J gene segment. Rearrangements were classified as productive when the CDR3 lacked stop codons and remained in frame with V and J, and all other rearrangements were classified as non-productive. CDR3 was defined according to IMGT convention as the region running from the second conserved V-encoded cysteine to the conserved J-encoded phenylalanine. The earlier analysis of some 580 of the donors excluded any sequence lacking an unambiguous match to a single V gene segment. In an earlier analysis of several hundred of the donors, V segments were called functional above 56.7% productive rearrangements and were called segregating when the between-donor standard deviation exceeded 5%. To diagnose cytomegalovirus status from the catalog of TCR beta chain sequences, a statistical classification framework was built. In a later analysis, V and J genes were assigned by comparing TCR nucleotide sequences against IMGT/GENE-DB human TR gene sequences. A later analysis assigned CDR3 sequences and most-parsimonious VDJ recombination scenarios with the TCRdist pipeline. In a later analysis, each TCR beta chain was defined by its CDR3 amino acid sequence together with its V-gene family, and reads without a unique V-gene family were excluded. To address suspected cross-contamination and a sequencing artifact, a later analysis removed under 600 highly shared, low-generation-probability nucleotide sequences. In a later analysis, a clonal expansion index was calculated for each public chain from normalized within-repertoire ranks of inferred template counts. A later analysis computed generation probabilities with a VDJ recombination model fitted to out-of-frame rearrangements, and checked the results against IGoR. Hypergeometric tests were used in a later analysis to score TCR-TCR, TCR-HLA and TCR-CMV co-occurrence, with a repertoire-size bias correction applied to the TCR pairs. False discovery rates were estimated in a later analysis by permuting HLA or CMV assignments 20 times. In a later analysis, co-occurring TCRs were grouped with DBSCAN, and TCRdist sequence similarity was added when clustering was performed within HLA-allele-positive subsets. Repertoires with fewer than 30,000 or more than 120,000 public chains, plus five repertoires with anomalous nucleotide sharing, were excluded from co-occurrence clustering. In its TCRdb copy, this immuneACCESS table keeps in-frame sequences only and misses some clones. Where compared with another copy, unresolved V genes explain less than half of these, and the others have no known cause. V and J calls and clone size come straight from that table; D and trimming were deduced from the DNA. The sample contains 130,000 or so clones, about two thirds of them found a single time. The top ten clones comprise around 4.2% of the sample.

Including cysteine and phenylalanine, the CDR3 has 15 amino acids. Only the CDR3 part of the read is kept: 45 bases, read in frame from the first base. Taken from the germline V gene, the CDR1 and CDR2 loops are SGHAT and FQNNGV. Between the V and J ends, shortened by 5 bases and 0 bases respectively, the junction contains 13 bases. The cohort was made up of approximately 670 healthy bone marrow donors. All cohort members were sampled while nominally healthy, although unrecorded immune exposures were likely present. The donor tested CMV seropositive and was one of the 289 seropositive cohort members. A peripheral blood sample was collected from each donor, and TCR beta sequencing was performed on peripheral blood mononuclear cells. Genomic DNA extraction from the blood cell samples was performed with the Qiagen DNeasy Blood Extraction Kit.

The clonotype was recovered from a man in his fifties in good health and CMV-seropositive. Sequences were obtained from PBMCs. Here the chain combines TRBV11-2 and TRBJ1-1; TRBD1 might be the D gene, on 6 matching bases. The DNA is TGTGCCAGCAGCGCGAGAGGGGGAATGAACACTGAAGCTTTCTTT. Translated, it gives CASSARGGMNTEAFF.